Each of the 9 T cell receptor beta chains below was sequenced from the same sample in a study of shared clonotypes between healthy human individuals. Assay: immunoSEQ multiplex PCR; the TCRdb copy retains only in-frame clones and omits some. The sample holds over 1.4 million clones, around 97% seen once. The material sequenced was naive CD4+ T cells sorted from blood. Subset described: CD45RA+ positively selected. These receptors came from a man aged 30-40 years in good health.

The chain couples TRBV19 to TRBJ1-4, with TRBD1 matching 7 bases. Germline CDR1 and CDR2: LNHDA and SQIVND (reference sequence). CDR3 length equals 14 residues. The V segment lost 6 bases and the J segment 7 bases; nucleotides outside the gene matches: 8. The CDR3 reads CASSPGQPLEKLFF. The CDR3 DNA follows: TGTGCCAGTAGCCCGGGACAGCCCCTTGAAAAACTGTTTTTT.

The rearrangement uses TRBV18 and TRBJ2-1, with 11 bases matching TRBD2. Germline V gives CDR1 KGHSH, CDR2 LQKENI. This CDR3 spans 17 amino acids. After removal of 0 bases from V and 6 bases from J, the junction contained 7 bases not matched to a gene. The CDR3 bases are TGTGCCAGCTCACCACCGAATAGCGGGAGGGCTATCAATGAGCAGTTCTTC. Translated: CASSPPNSGRAINEQFF.

This chain uses TRBV27 with TRBJ2-1, with unresolved D. Trimming took 5 bases from V and 7 from J, leaving 12 bases between them. This CDR3 has 13 residues. Germline-derived CDR1 and CDR2 are MNHEY and SMNVEV (reference sequence). The CDR3 sequence: CASSLRNRNEQFF. The CDR3 coding sequence is TGTGCCAGCAGTCTCCGAAATCGGAATGAGCAGTTCTTC.

The J gene is TRBJ1-1, the V gene TRBV7-3, with D perhaps matching TRBD1 (6 bases). The V and J ends lost 2 bases and 1 base respectively, with 14 bases between them. The CDR3 sequence is 16 residues long. The germline CDR1 and CDR2 sequences are SGHTA and FQGTGA. CDR3 coding DNA: TGTGCCAGCAGCTTAGCCCCCGGGACAACGAACACTGAAGCTTTCTTT. Its translation is CASSLAPGTTNTEAFF. The full variable domain, its missing parts supplied by reference TRBV7-3 and TRBJ1-1, is GAGVSQTPSNKVTEKGKYVELRCDPISGHTALYWYRQSLGQGPEFLIYFQGTGAADDSGLPNDRFFAVRPEGSVSTLKIQRTERGDSAVYLCASSLAPGTTNTEAFFGQGTRLTVV.

J is TRBJ2-2 and V is TRBV11-2; TRBD1 is a possible D gene (5 bases). In germline, CDR1 is SGHAT, CDR2 FQNNGV. The CDR3 has 17 amino acids. The V gene lost 0 bases and the J gene lost 6 bases, with 17 bases spanning the gap. The CDR3 loop reads CASSLDLRVLFPGELFF. CDR3 DNA: TGTGCCAGCAGCTTAGACCTCAGGGTTCTGTTTCCCGGGGAGCTGTTTTTT.

The chain joins TRBV6-6 to TRBJ1-1; 9 nucleotides line up with TRBD1. Germline V gene data show CDR1 as MNHNY and CDR2 as SVGAGI (reference sequence). V lost 5 bases and J lost 8; bases outside the gene matches: 6. The CDR3 runs to 13 residues. CDR3 loop: CASSRRDREEAFF. In DNA form, the CDR3 reads TGTGCCAGCAGTCGCCGGGACAGGGAAGAAGCTTTCTTT.

CDR3 region: CASSPPGGPIYEQYF. Here the CDR3 DNA reads TGTGCCAGTAGTCCGCCGGGGGGGCCGATCTACGAGCAGTACTTC. The chain carries TRBV19 and TRBJ2-7, with 8 bases aligning to TRBD2. V gave up 5 bases and J gave up 3 bases; unmatched junction bases: 9. Per the germline V gene, CDR1 is LNHDA and CDR2 is SQIVND (reference sequence). CDR3 size: 15 residues.

This clone was detected once. V usage is TRBV29-1 and J usage is TRBJ2-1, with D unclear. Between the trimmed V and J ends, which lost 4 bases and 2 bases, there was a span of 9 bases. Germline CDR1 is SQVTM and CDR2 is ANQGSEA. This CDR3 has 13 residues. The CDR3: CSVVGRTYNEQFF. CDR3 bases: TGCAGCGTTGTGGGCAGAACCTACAATGAGCAGTTCTTC.

This chain connects TRBV10-1 to TRBJ2-1; 7 bases are shared with TRBD1. Germline V CDR1 and CDR2: WNHNN, SYGVQD (reference sequence). Unmatched junction bases numbered 9, after V lost 2 bases and J lost 8 bases. The CDR3 runs 15 residues. The CDR3 is CASSETGDGSDEQFF. CDR3 nucleotides: TGCGCCAGCAGTGAGACAGGGGATGGTTCCGATGAGCAGTTCTTC.